This T cell receptor (beta chain) originates from a study of blood T cell repertoires in COVID-19. About the study: The samples span acute and convalescent COVID-19 from the United States, Italy and Spain. In each case, the material was cDNA or gDNA derived from T cells, B-cell-depleted T cells, or PBMCs.

As processed by the authors: Using reference gene primer amplification, nucleated cell counts were estimated. Sequencing was performed with immunoSEQ multiplex PCR; in TCRdb, only in-frame clones are kept and a portion is missing. V and J calls plus clone size are reproduced from that table; the DNA served to infer D and trimming. This sample carries tens of thousands of clones, approximately 88% of them seen once, and the ten largest clones take about 60%. The CDR3 is 16 amino acids. The clonotype was recovered from a man between 65 and 85 years old with acute or convalescent COVID-19. The sample was peripheral blood. The chain has TRBV1 and TRBJ2-7; the table's D call TRBD1 went unverified against the DNA. TRBV1 is deemed a pseudogene. The CDR3 nucleotides read TGCACCAGCAGCCAAGAAACCGGCAGGGACACCTACGAGCAGTACTTC. It specifies CTSSQETGRDTYEQYF.